In this sample, the clone carrying this TCR beta chain turned up a few times. Its antigen is as yet unknown. Germline V CDR1 and CDR2: SGHRS, YFSETQ. V lost 0 bases and J 2 bases, leaving 15 bases between the germline ends. The CDR3 is made up of 16 amino acids. The source of the sample is a study of blood T cells in healthy people across ages. Study outcomes and limitations: Donor CMV status was unknown, possibly confounding expanded clonotype changes.

Sample-barcoded 5' priming and a J-beta primer mix drove a second PCR of about 6 to 12 cycles. From the 5' RACE reads, TCRdb called clonotypes with MiXCR, one entry per CDR3 protein. The data contain some 760,000 distinct CDR3 sequences, approximately 25% of them singletons. These same records also appear under a second study, on T cells of mothers and their children. That paper states: Donors were three healthy Caucasian mothers and their six children.

Specimen: blood. The V gene is TRBV5-1, the J gene TRBJ2-7; the D gene is possibly TRBD2 (6 bases). This clonotype originated in a boy between 10 and 17 years old in good health. The CDR3 loop is CASSLEGPGEAYEQYF. The DNA for the CDR3 is TGCGCCAGCAGCTTGGAGGGCCCGGGAGAAGCCTACGAGCAGTACTTC. The variable domain in full, completed from reference TRBV5-1 and TRBJ2-7, reads KAGVTQTPRYLIKTRGQQVTLSCSPISGHRSVSWYQQTPGQGLQFLFEYFSETQRNKGNFPGRFSGRQFSNSRSEMNVSTLELGDSALYLCASSLEGPGEAYEQYFGPGTRLTVT.